The T cell receptor (beta chain) described here comes from a study of CD8 T cells in Susac syndrome. This clonotype appeared once. Sequencing of TCR beta drew on CD8+ and CD4+ T cells from blood. The V and J ends lost 3 bases and 4 bases respectively, with 22 bases between them. CDR1 and CDR2 (germline): LNHDA, SQIVND (reference sequence). This CDR3 contains 18 residues. Random hexamers primed reverse transcription of about 0.45 to 1 ug RNA. MiXCR was run by TCRdb on the immunoSEQ multiplex PCR reads, yielding one entry per CDR3 protein. The table has tens of thousands of distinct CDR3 sequences, around 90% seen once; the top ten hold 0.5% to 0.6%.

The rearrangement joins TRBV19 to TRBJ2-1; TRBD2 might be the D (6 bases). The sequenced sample was CD8+ T cells from PBMCs. The TCR originated in a human donor with multiple sclerosis. CDR3 sequence reads: CASSMRHVREVGYNEQFF. As DNA, the CDR3 is TGTGCCAGTAGTATGAGGCACGTGAGGGAGGTGGGGTACAATGAGCAGTTCTTC.